This TCR beta chain comes out of a study of CD8 T cells in ankylosing spondylitis. The junction had 8 bases not matched to a gene; V was cut back by 5 bases and J by 1 base. This CDR3 spans 15 amino acids. Germline CDR1 is SGHRS and CDR2 is YFSETQ. Study-level points and caveats: The study looked at matched synovial fluid samples from ankylosing spondylitis patients. Disease-linked clones were reported to be significantly enriched there. Within ankylosing spondylitis blood, a TCR beta motif made up of seven to nine highly homologous variants appeared to be characteristic.

Quantitative molecular-barcoded 5'-RACE generated the TCR beta libraries. In TCRdb, the 5' RACE reads were re-called with MiXCR into one record per CDR3 protein. The profile shows some 120,000 distinct CDR3 sequences, roughly 15% of them singletons. A note on this clonotype: The antigen is undetermined.

This TCR came from a female donor with ankylosing spondylitis or in good health (not recorded which). Sample: blood, either unsorted or a sorted T cell fraction (not recorded which). The V call is TRBV5-1, the J call TRBJ1-2; 7 bases fit TRBD1. The CDR3 DNA reads as TGCGCCAGCAGGCTTGGGGGACAGCATAACTATGGCTACACCTTC. Amino acid sequence: CASRLGGQHNYGYTF. Together with reference TRBV5-1 and TRBJ1-2, the CDR3 gives the full variable domain: KAGVTQTPRYLIKTRGQQVTLSCSPISGHRSVSWYQQTPGQGLQFLFEYFSETQRNKGNFPGRFSGRQFSNSRSEMNVSTLELGDSALYLCASRLGGQHNYGYTFGSGTRLTVV.